This TCR beta chain was identified during a study of OX40 agonist ivuxolimab in advanced cancers. Study background: Three patients, one with hepatocellular carcinoma and two with cutaneous melanoma, achieved partial responses.

CDR3 length: 15 residues. Germline CDR1 reads SGHTA; CDR2 reads FQGTGA. The germline V and J ends were trimmed by 5 bases and 0 bases, with 12 bases remaining between them. Sequencing was performed with immunoSEQ multiplex PCR; in TCRdb, only in-frame clones are kept and a portion is missing. The sample lists about 73,000 clones, approximately 90% seen once, with 0.4% to 0.55% in the top ten. Findings and caveats of the study: Among expanded peripheral T cells, antigen specificity went undetermined. There was clonal expansion of CD4+ and CD8+ blood T cells by week 6 at 0.1 to 3.0 mg/kg. Among T cells, CD8+ cells averaged more expanded clones than CD4+ cells.

Regarding this clone: Its cognate antigen is unknown.

The source is an adult with an advanced solid tumor such as melanoma, head and neck, liver or kidney cancer. V is TRBV7-3 and J is TRBJ2-3; D is unclear. This specimen was CD4+ or CD8+ T cells sorted from blood, taken in a trial of the OX40 agonist ivuxolimab. CDR3 in amino acids: CASSVFGGSTDTQYF. The CDR3, as DNA: TGTGCCAGCAGCGTCTTTGGCGGTAGCACAGATACGCAGTATTTT.